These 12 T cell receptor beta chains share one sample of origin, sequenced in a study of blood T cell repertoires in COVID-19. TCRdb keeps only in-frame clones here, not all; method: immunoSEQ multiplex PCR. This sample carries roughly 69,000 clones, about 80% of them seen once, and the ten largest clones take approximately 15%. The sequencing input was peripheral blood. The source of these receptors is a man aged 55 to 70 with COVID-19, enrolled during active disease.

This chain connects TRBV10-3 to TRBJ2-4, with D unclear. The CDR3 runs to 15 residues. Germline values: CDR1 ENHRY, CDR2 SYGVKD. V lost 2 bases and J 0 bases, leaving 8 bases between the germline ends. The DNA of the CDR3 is TGTGCCATCAGTGAGGGGCAATTAGCCAAAAACATTCAGTACTTC. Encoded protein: CAISEGQLAKNIQYF.

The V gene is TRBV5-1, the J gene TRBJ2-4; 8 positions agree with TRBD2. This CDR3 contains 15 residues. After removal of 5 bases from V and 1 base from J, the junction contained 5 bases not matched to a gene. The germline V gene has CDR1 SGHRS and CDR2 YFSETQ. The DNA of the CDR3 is TGCGCCAGCAGTATCGGGAGGGCGGCCAAAAACATTCAGTACTTC. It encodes CASSIGRAAKNIQYF.

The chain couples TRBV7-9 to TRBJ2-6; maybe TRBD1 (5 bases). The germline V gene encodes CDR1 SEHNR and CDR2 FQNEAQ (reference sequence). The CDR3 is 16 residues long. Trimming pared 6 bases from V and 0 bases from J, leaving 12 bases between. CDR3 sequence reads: CASRPTGNSGANVLTF. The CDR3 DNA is TGTGCCAGCAGACCCACAGGCAACTCTGGGGCCAACGTCCTGACTTTC.

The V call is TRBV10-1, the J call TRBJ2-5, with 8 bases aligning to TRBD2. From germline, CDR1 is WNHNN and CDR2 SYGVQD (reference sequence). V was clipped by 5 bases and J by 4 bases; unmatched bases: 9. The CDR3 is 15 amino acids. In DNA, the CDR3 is TGCGCCAGCAGTAGAGGAAGCGGGGGAAGAGAGACCCAGTACTTC. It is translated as CASSRGSGGRETQYF.

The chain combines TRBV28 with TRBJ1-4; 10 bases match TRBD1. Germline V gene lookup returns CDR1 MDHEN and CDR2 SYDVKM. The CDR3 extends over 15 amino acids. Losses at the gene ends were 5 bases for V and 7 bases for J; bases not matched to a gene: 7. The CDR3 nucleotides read TGTGCCAGCAGTGGGGGGGACAGGGGTGGTGAAAAACTGTTTTTT. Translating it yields CASSGGDRGGEKLFF.

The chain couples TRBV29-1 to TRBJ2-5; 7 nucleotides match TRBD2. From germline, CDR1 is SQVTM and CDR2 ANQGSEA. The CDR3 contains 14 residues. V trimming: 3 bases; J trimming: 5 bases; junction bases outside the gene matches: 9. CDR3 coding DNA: TGCAGCGTTGAGGGGGGGGGAAAGCGGGAGACCCAGTACTTC. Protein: CSVEGGGKRETQYF. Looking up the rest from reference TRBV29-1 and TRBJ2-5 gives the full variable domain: SAVISQKPSRDICQRGTSLTIQCQVDSQVTMMFWYRQQPGQSLTLIATANQGSEATYESGFVIDKFPISRPNLTFSTLTVSNMSPEDSSIYLCSVEGGGKRETQYFGPGTRLLVL.

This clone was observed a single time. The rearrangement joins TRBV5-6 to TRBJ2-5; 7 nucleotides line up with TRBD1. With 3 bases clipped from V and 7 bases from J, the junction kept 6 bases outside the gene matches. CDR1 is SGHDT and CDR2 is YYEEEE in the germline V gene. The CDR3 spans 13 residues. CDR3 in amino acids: CASSSTGYGTQYF. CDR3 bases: TGTGCCAGCAGCTCGACAGGGTATGGGACCCAGTACTTC. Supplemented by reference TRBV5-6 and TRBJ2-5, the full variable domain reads DAGVTQSPTHLIKTRGQQVTLRCSPKSGHDTVSWYQQALGQGPQFIFQYYEEEERQRGNFPDRFSGHQFPNYSSELNVNALLLGDSALYLCASSSTGYGTQYFGPGTRLLVL.

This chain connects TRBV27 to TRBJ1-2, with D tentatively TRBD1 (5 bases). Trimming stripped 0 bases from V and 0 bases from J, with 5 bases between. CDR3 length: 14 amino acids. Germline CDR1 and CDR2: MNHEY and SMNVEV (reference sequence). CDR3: CASSLSQANYGYTF. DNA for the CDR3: TGTGCCAGCAGTTTATCACAGGCTAACTATGGCTACACCTTC.

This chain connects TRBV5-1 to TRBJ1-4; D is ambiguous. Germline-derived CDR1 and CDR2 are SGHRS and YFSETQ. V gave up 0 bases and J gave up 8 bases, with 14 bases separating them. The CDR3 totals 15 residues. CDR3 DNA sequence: TGCGCCAGCAGCTTGGGGACGGACTATAGAGAAAAACTGTTTTTT. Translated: CASSLGTDYREKLFF. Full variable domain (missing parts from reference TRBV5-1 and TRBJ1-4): KAGVTQTPRYLIKTRGQQVTLSCSPISGHRSVSWYQQTPGQGLQFLFEYFSETQRNKGNFPGRFSGRQFSNSRSEMNVSTLELGDSALYLCASSLGTDYREKLFFGSGTQLSVL.

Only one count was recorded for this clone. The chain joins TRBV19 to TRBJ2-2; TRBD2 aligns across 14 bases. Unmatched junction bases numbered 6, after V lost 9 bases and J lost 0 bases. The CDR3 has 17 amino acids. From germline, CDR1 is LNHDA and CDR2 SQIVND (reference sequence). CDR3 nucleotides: TGTGCCAGCGCGTGGACTAGCGGGGGGACGAACACCGGGGAGCTGTTTTTT. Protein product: CASAWTSGGTNTGELFF.

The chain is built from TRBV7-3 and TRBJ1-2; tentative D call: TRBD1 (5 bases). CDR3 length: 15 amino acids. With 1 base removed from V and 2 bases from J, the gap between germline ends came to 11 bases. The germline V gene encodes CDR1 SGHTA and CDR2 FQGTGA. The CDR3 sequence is CASSLMGGKNYGYTF. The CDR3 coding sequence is TGTGCCAGCAGCTTAATGGGGGGGAAAAACTATGGCTACACCTTC.

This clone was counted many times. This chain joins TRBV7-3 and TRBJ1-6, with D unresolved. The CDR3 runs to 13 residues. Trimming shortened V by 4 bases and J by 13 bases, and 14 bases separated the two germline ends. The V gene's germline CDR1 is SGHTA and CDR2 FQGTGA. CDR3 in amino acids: CASSSERGGPLHF. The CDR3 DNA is TGTGCCAGCAGCTCCGAACGGGGTGGGCCCCTCCACTTT.